This entry lists 3 T cell receptor beta chains sequenced from one sample in a study of blood T cell repertoires in COVID-19. Libraries were prepared by immunoSEQ multiplex PCR; TCRdb keeps only in-frame clonotypes and omits some of them. Seen here are about 120,000 clones, 60% to 85% observed once, and the top ten hold under 3%. Sequencing was performed on peripheral blood. These receptor sequences come from a man between 65 and 85 years old with acute or convalescent COVID-19.

This chain links TRBV13 with TRBJ1-2; D may be TRBD1 (5 bases). The CDR3 consists of 14 residues. Trimming shortened V by 5 bases and J by 4 bases, and 14 bases separated the two germline ends. Germline assignment: CDR1 PRHDT and CDR2 FYEKMQ (reference sequence). The CDR3 region has the DNA TGTGCCAGCAGCACCCACCAGGGAAGCTATGGCTACACCTTC. Translating gives CASSTHQGSYGYTF.

In this sample, this clone turned up once. The V gene is TRBV5-6, the J gene TRBJ2-3; D possibly corresponds to TRBD1 (5 bases). Germline CDR1 SGHDT, CDR2 YYEEEE. Trimming left V 0 bases short and J 4 bases short, with 12 bases between. This CDR3 has 15 amino acids. For the CDR3, the DNA is TGTGCCAGCAGCTTGGGGGGCACGAGGCCAGATACGCAGTATTTT. Translated, it gives CASSLGGTRPDTQYF.

The V gene is TRBV7-2, the J gene TRBJ1-4, with D hard to call. Trimming removed 0 bases from V and 2 bases from J, with 10 bases in between. Germline CDR1 is SGHTA and CDR2 is FQGNSA. This CDR3 is built from 16 residues. The CDR3 loop reads CASSLALWQTNEKLFF. The CDR3 DNA is TGTGCCAGCAGCTTAGCCCTCTGGCAGACTAATGAAAAACTGTTTTTT.